This T cell receptor beta chain is drawn from a study of shared T cell receptors in the human thymus. V was trimmed by 1 base and J by 1 base, leaving 11 bases between them. CDR1 and CDR2 (germline): MGHRA, YSYEKL. This CDR3 has 15 residues. TCRdb's table, derived via immunoSEQ multiplex PCR, lists solely in-frame clones and lacks some. The sample records 550,000 to 800,000 clones, 70% to 90% being singletons. A further study also used this sample, focusing on human thymus T cells. This second study notes: Thymic as well as blood repertoires seemed to favor certain V and J genes unevenly. Unrelated individuals reportedly shared highly overlapping thymic TCR repertoires.

The TCR originated in a girl under three years old with a congenital heart defect. Sequenced sample: thymocytes. V usage is TRBV4-1 and J usage is TRBJ2-7; the D gene is possibly TRBD1 (5 bases). Here the CDR3 DNA reads TGCGCCAGCAGCCAAGGCGGACAATCATCCTACGAGCAGTACTTC. Its translation: CASSQGGQSSYEQYF.